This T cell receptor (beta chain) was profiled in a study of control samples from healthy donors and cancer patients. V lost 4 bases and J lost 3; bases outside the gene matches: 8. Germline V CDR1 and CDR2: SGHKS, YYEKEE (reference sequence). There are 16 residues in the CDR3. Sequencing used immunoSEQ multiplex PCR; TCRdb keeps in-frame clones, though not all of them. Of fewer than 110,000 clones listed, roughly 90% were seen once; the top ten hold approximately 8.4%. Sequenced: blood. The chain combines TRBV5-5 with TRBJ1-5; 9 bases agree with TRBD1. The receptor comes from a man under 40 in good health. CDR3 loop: CASSKLQGAPNQPQHF. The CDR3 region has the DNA TGTGCCAGCAGCAAATTACAGGGGGCCCCCAATCAGCCCCAGCATTTT.